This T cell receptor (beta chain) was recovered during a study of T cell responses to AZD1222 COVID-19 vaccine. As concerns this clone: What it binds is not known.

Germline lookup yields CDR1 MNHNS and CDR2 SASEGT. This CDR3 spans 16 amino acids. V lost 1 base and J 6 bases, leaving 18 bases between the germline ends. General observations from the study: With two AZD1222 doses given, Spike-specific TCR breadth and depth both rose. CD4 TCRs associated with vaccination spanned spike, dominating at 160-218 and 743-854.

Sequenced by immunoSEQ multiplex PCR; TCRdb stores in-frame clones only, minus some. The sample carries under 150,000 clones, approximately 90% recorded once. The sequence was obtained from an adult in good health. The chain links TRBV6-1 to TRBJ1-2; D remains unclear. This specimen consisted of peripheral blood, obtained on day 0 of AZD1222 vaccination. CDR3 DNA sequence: TGTGCCAGCAGTGAAGAAGGCAGGATTATTCTCCATGGCTACACCTTC. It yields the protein CASSEEGRIILHGYTF.